The 22 T cell receptor beta chains below come from one sample, sequenced in a study of T cell changes during pregnancy in multiple sclerosis. Produced via immunoSEQ multiplex PCR; TCRdb's table is partial and in-frame only. Among 93,000 or so clones listed, approximately 90% were seen once. Sequencing used peripheral blood, obtained after pregnancy. The receptor source for this set is a female donor with multiple sclerosis, enrolled in a pregnancy study.

The chain uses TRBV19 and TRBJ2-7, with 7 bases lining up with TRBD2. V was clipped by 8 bases and J by 2 bases; unmatched bases: 9. Germline CDR1 and CDR2: LNHDA and SQIVND (reference sequence). The CDR3 extends over 14 amino acids. As DNA, the CDR3 is TGTGCCAGTGGCGCGGCTAGCGGAACCTACGAGCAGTACTTC. Translation: CASGAASGTYEQYF.

The chain joins TRBV11-2 to TRBJ1-5; TRBD1 matches at 11 bases. After removal of 5 bases from V and 2 bases from J, the junction contained 2 bases not matched to a gene. CDR3 length: 15 residues. Germline lookup yields CDR1 SGHAT and CDR2 FQNNGV. CDR3 in amino acids: CASSQGQGGNQPQHF. The CDR3 nucleotides read TGTGCCAGCAGCCAGGGACAGGGGGGCAATCAGCCCCAGCATTTT.

The chain employs TRBV5-1 and TRBJ2-3; D possibly corresponds to TRBD2 (6 bases). V lost 5 bases to trimming and J lost 2 bases, with 12 bases between them. Germline V gene data show CDR1 as SGHRS and CDR2 as YFSETQ. This CDR3 spans 14 amino acids. The CDR3, as DNA: TGCGCCAGCAGGCCCGGACTAACCACAGATACGCAGTATTTT. The encoded protein is CASRPGLTTDTQYF.

V and J are TRBV7-2 and TRBJ1-3, with D perhaps TRBD1 (6 bases). V was cut by 5 bases and J by 0 bases, with 11 bases left in between. Germline V gene data show CDR1 as SGHTA and CDR2 as FQGNSA. The CDR3 has 15 residues. The CDR3: CASSPEGVSGNTIYF. The CDR3 DNA sequence: TGTGCCAGCAGCCCAGAGGGGGTCTCTGGAAACACCATATATTTT.

This CDR3 is CASSLGQGAPTEAFF. The CDR3 nucleotides read TGTGCCAGCAGCTTAGGACAGGGGGCGCCCACTGAAGCTTTCTTT. The V call is TRBV11-3, the J call TRBJ1-1, with TRBD1 identical over 10 bases. The V and J ends lost 1 base and 4 bases, in that order; junction bases with no gene match: 3. CDR3 length: 15 residues. Germline assignment: CDR1 SGHNT and CDR2 YENEEA.

The chain uses TRBV7-2 and TRBJ2-2; 8 bases agree with TRBD2. V shed 2 bases, J shed 2 bases, and the junction held 1 base outside the gene matches. Germline CDR1 and CDR2: SGHTA and FQGNSA. The CDR3 extends over 15 amino acids. This CDR3 is CASSLWTSNTGELFF. CDR3 bases: TGTGCCAGCAGCTTATGGACTAGCAACACCGGGGAGCTGTTTTTT. Based on the CDR3 plus reference TRBV7-2 and TRBJ2-2, the full variable domain is GAGVSQSPSNKVTEKGKDVELRCDPISGHTALYWYRQSLGQGLEFLIYFQGNSAPDKSGLPSDRFSAERTGGSVSTLTIQRTQQEDSAVYLCASSLWTSNTGELFFGEGSRLTVL.

This rearrangement joins TRBV29-1 to TRBJ2-7; 7 nucleotides match TRBD1. This CDR3 has 15 residues. The germline V gene encodes CDR1 SQVTM and CDR2 ANQGSEA. With V trimmed by 6 bases and J by 5 bases, 16 bases remained unmatched. The CDR3 nucleotides read TGCAGCGTAGGAGCTGCCGGACAGGCACTGAACGAGCAGTACTTC. This translates into CSVGAAGQALNEQYF.

This chain uses TRBV19 with TRBJ2-1; 8 bases map to TRBD1. J was trimmed by 5 bases and V by 5 bases; bases with no gene match: 11. Germline CDR1 and CDR2: LNHDA and SQIVND (reference sequence). The CDR3 runs 16 residues. The CDR3 sequence is CASSLLRQGADNEQFF. The CDR3 DNA follows: TGTGCCAGTAGTCTCTTGCGGCAGGGGGCTGACAATGAGCAGTTCTTC.

The chain is built from TRBV4-3 and TRBJ2-2, with unresolved D. Per the germline V gene, CDR1 is LGHNA and CDR2 is YSLEER. CDR3 size: 14 residues. Trimming removed 0 bases from V and 3 bases from J, with 5 bases in between. CDR3 sequence (DNA): TGCGCCAGCAGCCAAGAGCGGTACACCGGGGAGCTGTTTTTT. This sequence encodes CASSQERYTGELFF.

The chain recombines TRBV27 with TRBJ2-7; 9 bases match TRBD2. J gave up 3 bases and V 2 bases, and 5 bases lay outside the gene matches. This CDR3 has 15 amino acids. Germline CDR1 MNHEY, CDR2 SMNVEV (reference sequence). The CDR3 loop reads CASSLGRGGNYEQYF. DNA of the CDR3: TGTGCCAGCAGTTTAGGGCGGGGGGGTAACTACGAGCAGTACTTC.

The V call is TRBV19, the J call TRBJ2-1; possibly TRBD1 for D (6 bases). The CDR3 extends over 16 amino acids. Trimming shortened V by 7 bases and J by 3 bases, and 19 bases separated the two germline ends. Germline V CDR1 and CDR2: LNHDA, SQIVND (reference sequence). Written as DNA, the CDR3 is TGTGCCAGTAAACCAATTGGGGGCATCCTCTACAATGAGCAGTTCTTC. It specifies CASKPIGGILYNEQFF.

The V and J genes are TRBV12-5 and TRBJ2-4; a weak D match, TRBD1 (6 bases). Germline CDR1 and CDR2: LGHNT and FRNRAP. The CDR3 contains 17 residues. The V gene lost 0 bases and the J gene lost 2 bases, with 14 bases spanning the gap. CDR3 amino acids: CASGLVPGEISKNIQYF. CDR3 DNA sequence: TGTGCTAGTGGTTTGGTACCAGGGGAAATCTCCAAAAACATTCAGTACTTC.

The DNA for the CDR3 is TGTGCCAGTAGTCCTCCCCGCGCCCTGAATCAGCCCCAGCATTTT. This sequence encodes CASSPPRALNQPQHF. The chain uses TRBV19 and TRBJ1-5; D unclear. The V gene's germline CDR1 is LNHDA and CDR2 SQIVND (reference sequence). The V end lost 5 bases, the J end lost 4 bases, and 15 bases lay between the germline ends. CDR3 length: 15 residues.

This chain joins TRBV18 and TRBJ2-7; TRBD2 is a possible D gene (6 bases). Trimming shortened V by 4 bases and J by 0 bases, and 7 bases separated the two germline ends. CDR1 is KGHSH and CDR2 is LQKENI in the germline V gene. The CDR3 contains 13 residues. CDR3 residues: CASSLAASYEQYF. The DNA for the CDR3 is TGTGCCAGCTCACTAGCGGCCTCCTACGAGCAGTACTTC. Full variable domain (rest looked up from reference TRBV18 and TRBJ2-7): NAGVMQNPRHLVRRRGQEARLRCSPMKGHSHVYWYRQLPEEGLKFMVYLQKENIIDESGMPKERFSAEFPKEGPSILRIQQVVRGDSAAYFCASSLAASYEQYFGPGTRLTVT.

The chain is built from TRBV10-3 and TRBJ2-7; D is uncertain. V was pared by 11 bases and J by 0 bases, with 14 bases between. The CDR3 has 13 residues. In germline, CDR1 is ENHRY, CDR2 SYGVKD. The CDR3 nucleotides read TGTGCCGCCTCGTTGAGAGGCTCCTACGAGCAGTACTTC. This encodes CAASLRGSYEQYF.

A single count supports this clone. The V gene is TRBV2, the J gene TRBJ2-5, with a weak D call TRBD2 (5 bases). The CDR3 contains 13 residues. Germline values: CDR1 SNHLY, CDR2 FYNNEI. Trimming stripped 6 bases from V and 1 base from J, with 9 bases between. The CDR3 region is CASRAEVQETQYF. The DNA for the CDR3 is TGTGCCAGCAGAGCGGAGGTCCAAGAGACCCAGTACTTC.

This clone was found a few times. This rearrangement joins TRBV7-2 to TRBJ1-2; D is ambiguous. CDR3 size: 14 residues. V lost 5 bases, J lost 2 bases, and 12 bases lay in between. Germline-derived CDR1 and CDR2 are SGHTA and FQGNSA. The DNA of the CDR3 is TGTGCCAGCAGCATGAGGACTCTGAACTATGGCTACACCTTC. It yields the protein CASSMRTLNYGYTF.

V gene TRBV19 combines with J gene TRBJ2-1; 10 bases fit TRBD1. After removal of 7 bases from V and 7 bases from J, the junction contained 13 bases not matched to a gene. Germline assignment: CDR1 LNHDA and CDR2 SQIVND (reference sequence). The CDR3 totals 16 residues. CDR3 in amino acids: CASTPSRTGGKNEQFF. The CDR3 nucleotides are TGTGCCAGTACCCCATCTCGGACAGGGGGTAAAAATGAGCAGTTCTTC.

V is TRBV2 and J is TRBJ1-5, with unresolved D. Per the germline V gene, CDR1 is SNHLY and CDR2 is FYNNEI. V gave up 8 bases and J gave up 2 bases, with 13 bases separating them. The length of the CDR3 is 14 residues. The CDR3 nucleotides are TGTGCCAGCCTTCAGGAGGAAGGCAATCAGCCCCAGCATTTT. This sequence encodes CASLQEEGNQPQHF.

The V and J genes are TRBV27 and TRBJ1-2, with D uncertain. The CDR3 is 14 amino acids. Trimming removed 0 bases at V and 0 bases at J, with 5 bases between. CDR1 is MNHEY and CDR2 is SMNVEV in the germline V gene (reference sequence). The CDR3 region has the DNA TGTGCCAGCAGTTTATCCCAGTCTAACTATGGCTACACCTTC. It translates to CASSLSQSNYGYTF.

The genes are TRBV2 and TRBJ1-6, with D uncertain. Trimming left V 4 bases short and J 10 bases short, with 11 bases between. This CDR3 spans 13 amino acids. Germline assignment: CDR1 SNHLY and CDR2 FYNNEI. CDR3 amino acids: CASSGEKDSPLHF. CDR3 nucleotide sequence: TGTGCCAGCAGTGGGGAGAAGGACTCACCCCTCCACTTT.

The rearrangement joins TRBV7-3 to TRBJ2-2, with D unclear. The germline V and J ends were trimmed by 2 bases and 2 bases, with 3 bases remaining between them. Germline values: CDR1 SGHTA, CDR2 FQGTGA. CDR3 length: 13 amino acids. This chain's CDR3 is CASSLSNTGELFF. The CDR3 DNA follows: TGTGCCAGCAGCTTATCAAACACCGGGGAGCTGTTTTTT.